These 2 T cell receptor beta chains share one sample of origin, sequenced in a study of T cells in Graves' hyperthyroidism and ophthalmopathy (dated by TCRdb to the late 2010s). Preparation of the library involved multiplex PCR. The sequencing machine was an Illumina HiSeq 2000. Amplification of TCR beta CDR3 regions was carried out from RNA transcripts. For the first round of RT-PCR on the TCR CDR3, the HTBI primer set was used together with the Qiagen OneStep RT-PCR kit. TCRdb reworked the public reads: Q25 trimming with fastp, MiXCR clone assembly, productive beta chains retained. When rows share a CDR3 protein, they turn into one entry using the most common DNA and genes. The sample table contains 730,000 or so distinct CDR3 sequences; only one count was recorded for about 19% of them. The top ten clonotypes cover roughly a sixth of the sample. Specimen: blood. The source of these receptors is a woman in her forties or fifties with Graves' hyperthyroidism that later progressed to Graves' ophthalmopathy.

Remarks on this clonotype: Just one base apart from a much larger clone, this may be a read error. The final CDR3 position lacks the conserved phenylalanine or tryptophan, pointing to a likely read error. The rearrangement links TRBV5-1 to TRBJ2-5, with 7 positions matching TRBD2. The CDR3 is 13 residues long. Looked up from germline, CDR1 is SGHRS and CDR2 is YFSETQ. The trim removed 7 bases at V and 5 bases at J, leaving 8 bases unmatched. In nucleotides, the CDR3 is TGCGCCAGCGGACCACTAGCGAGTGAGACCCAGTACTAC. The encoded protein is CASGPLASETQYY.

This chain connects TRBV4-1 to TRBJ2-5; TRBD2 matches at 9 bases. From germline, CDR1 is MGHRA and CDR2 YSYEKL. The J segment lost 11 bases and the V segment lost 1 base, leaving 8 bases of the junction unmatched. The CDR3 covers 14 residues. In nucleotides, the CDR3 is TGCGCCAGCAGCCAAGTCGCCGGACTAGCGCCACAGTACTTC. The encoded protein is CASSQVAGLAPQYF.